These 11 T cell receptor beta chains share one sample of origin, sequenced in a study of shared clonotypes between healthy human individuals. Profiling relied on immunoSEQ multiplex PCR, and the TCRdb table lists in-frame clones only, not all of them. The sample carries 470,000 or so clones, 70% to 85% recorded once. The sequencing sample was made of PBMCs. All receptors come from a woman aged 40 to 49 in good health. Some clones in this sample may be carry-over from other donors' samples.

The chain is built from TRBV13 and TRBJ1-2, with D possibly matching TRBD1 (6 bases). The CDR3 sequence is 16 residues long. The V and J ends lost 5 bases and 6 bases respectively, with 22 bases between them. The germline V gene has CDR1 PRHDT and CDR2 FYEKMQ (reference sequence). In DNA, the CDR3 is TGTGCCAGCAGCCCTAGGGGGGCAGGGTTATTTGATGGCTACACCTTC. It is translated as CASSPRGAGLFDGYTF.

This sequence joins TRBV18 and TRBJ2-2; 9 bases align to TRBD2. J lost 3 bases, V lost 5 bases, and 7 bases had no gene match. The CDR3 spans 16 residues. CDR1 and CDR2 (germline): KGHSH, LQKENI. Written as DNA, the CDR3 is TGTGCCAGCTCAATACGAGTAGCGGGGGACACCGGGGAGCTGTTTTTT. This gives the protein CASSIRVAGDTGELFF.

This clone was observed many times. Within the sample, other DNA sequences also encode this same CDR3. The CDR3 bases are TGTGCCAGCAGCTTAGTCGGGGGAAGGACAGATACGCAGTATTTT. Translation: CASSLVGGRTDTQYF. The chain has TRBV7-6 and TRBJ2-3, with D possibly being TRBD2 (6 bases). The CDR3 covers 15 residues. Germline loops: CDR1 SGHVS, CDR2 FNYEAQ. V gave up 1 base and J gave up 3 bases, with 11 bases separating them.

The chain uses TRBV5-1 and TRBJ2-1; 7 positions match TRBD2. The V gene end was trimmed by 0 bases and the J gene end by 4 bases; junction bases not matched to a gene: 4. Germline V gene lookup returns CDR1 SGHRS and CDR2 YFSETQ. The CDR3 is 15 amino acids. The CDR3 region is CASSLAGLVYNEQFF. CDR3 bases: TGCGCCAGCAGCTTGGCCGGACTAGTTTACAATGAGCAGTTCTTC. Using reference TRBV5-1 and TRBJ2-1 for the parts outside the CDR3, the full variable domain is KAGVTQTPRYLIKTRGQQVTLSCSPISGHRSVSWYQQTPGQGLQFLFEYFSETQRNKGNFPGRFSGRQFSNSRSEMNVSTLELGDSALYLCASSLAGLVYNEQFFGPGTRLTVL.

The V and J genes are TRBV11-2 and TRBJ2-5; D assignment may be TRBD1 or TRBD2 (5 bases each). CDR3 size: 14 residues. The germline V and J ends were trimmed by 5 bases and 5 bases, with 15 bases remaining between them. From germline, CDR1 is SGHAT and CDR2 FQNNGV. The CDR3 protein is CASSPRAGSETQYF. The DNA of the CDR3 is TGTGCCAGCAGCCCTCGGGCAGGGAGTGAGACCCAGTACTTC.

The rearrangement joins TRBV30 to TRBJ1-6; a weak D match, TRBD1 (6 bases). V lost 0 bases and J lost 13, with 13 bases in between. The CDR3 sequence is 13 residues long. Germline loops: CDR1 GTSNPN, CDR2 SVGIG (reference sequence). The CDR3 loop is CAWSVVGAGPLHF. CDR3 nucleotides: TGTGCCTGGAGTGTAGTGGGGGCTGGGCCCCTCCACTTT.

The rearrangement joins TRBV7-9 to TRBJ2-7; D gene unclear. The CDR3 consists of 13 residues. The V end was cut by 5 bases, the J end by 6 bases, with 14 bases between. CDR1 is SEHNR, CDR2 FQNEAQ, per germline (reference sequence). DNA of the CDR3: TGTGCCAGCAGCCAAACCTGGCGGAGCGAGCAGTACTTC. Translation gives CASSQTWRSEQYF.

At least ten counts were recorded for this clone. The rearrangement links TRBV5-1 to TRBJ2-7, with TRBD1 as a possible D gene (5 bases). Trimming took 1 base from V and 6 from J, leaving 11 bases between them. Germline lookup yields CDR1 SGHRS and CDR2 YFSETQ. There are 13 residues in the CDR3. CDR3 sequence (DNA): TGCGCCAGCAGCTTGCGCTGGGGCGGCGAGCAGTACTTC. This translates into CASSLRWGGEQYF. Supplemented by reference TRBV5-1 and TRBJ2-7, the full variable domain reads KAGVTQTPRYLIKTRGQQVTLSCSPISGHRSVSWYQQTPGQGLQFLFEYFSETQRNKGNFPGRFSGRQFSNSRSEMNVSTLELGDSALYLCASSLRWGGEQYFGPGTRLTVT.

The chain's CDR3 is CASSLGGRSQGGQYF. CDR3 coding DNA: TGCGCCAGCAGCTTGGGAGGACGTTCCCAGGGCGGGCAGTACTTC. The chain is built from TRBV5-1 and TRBJ2-7; D perhaps matches TRBD1 (5 bases). The V gene's germline CDR1 is SGHRS and CDR2 YFSETQ. Trimming took 0 bases from V and 9 from J, leaving 19 bases between them. The CDR3 runs to 15 residues.

Only a few counts were recorded for this clone. The chain links TRBV11-2 to TRBJ1-1; no clear D gene. CDR3 length: 12 residues. The germline V gene encodes CDR1 SGHAT and CDR2 FQNNGV. Trimming left V 1 base short and J 5 bases short, with 5 bases between. The CDR3 DNA follows: TGTGCCAGCAGCTTAGTGGGGACTGAAGCTTTCTTT. Protein: CASSLVGTEAFF.

The CDR3 sequence: CASSFGGLETQYF. The CDR3 DNA reads as TGTGCCAGTAGTTTTGGGGGGCTGGAGACCCAGTACTTC. The V call is TRBV19, the J call TRBJ2-5, with D perhaps assigned TRBD1 or TRBD2 (6 bases each). This CDR3 contains 13 residues. Deletions cut 5 bases from V and 5 bases from J, with 12 bases between. CDR1 is LNHDA and CDR2 is SQIVND in the germline V gene (reference sequence). Complete variable domain (other parts from reference TRBV19 and TRBJ2-5): DGGITQSPKYLFRKEGQNVTLSCEQNLNHDAMYWYRQDPGQGLRLIYYSQIVNDFQKGDIAEGYSVSREKKESFPLTVTSAQKNPTAFYLCASSFGGLETQYFGPGTRLLVL.